This entry concerns a single TCR beta chain. PCR employed 60 Vbeta and 13 Jbeta primers. Produced via immunoSEQ multiplex PCR; TCRdb's table is partial and in-frame only. The repertoire holds 180,000 or so clones, with 80% to 90% as singletons. The germline V and J ends were trimmed by 0 bases and 7 bases, with 12 bases remaining between them. Germline CDR1 and CDR2: MNHEY and SVGAGI. The CDR3 totals 15 residues. This record belongs to a study of cytomegalovirus exposure and HLA in healthy donors. The source is a woman aged 25 to 39 in good health and CMV-seronegative. The chain carries TRBV6-5 and TRBJ1-4; TRBD1 is a possible D gene (6 bases). The sequenced sample was PBMCs. The CDR3 is CASSYSGAIGEKLFF. The CDR3 coding sequence is TGTGCCAGCAGTTACTCGGGGGCGATAGGTGAAAAACTGTTTTTT.